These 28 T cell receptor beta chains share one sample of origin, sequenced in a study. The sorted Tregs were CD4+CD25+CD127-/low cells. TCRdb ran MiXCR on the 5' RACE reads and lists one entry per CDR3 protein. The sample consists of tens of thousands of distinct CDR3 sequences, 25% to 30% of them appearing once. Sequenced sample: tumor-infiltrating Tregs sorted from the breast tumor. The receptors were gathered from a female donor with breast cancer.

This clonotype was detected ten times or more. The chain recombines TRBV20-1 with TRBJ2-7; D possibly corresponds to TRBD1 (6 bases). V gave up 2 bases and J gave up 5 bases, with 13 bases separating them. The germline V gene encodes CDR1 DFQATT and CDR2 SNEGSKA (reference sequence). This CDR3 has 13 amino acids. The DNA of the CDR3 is TGCAGTGCTAGACAGGGGTTTGAGAACGAGCAGTACTTC. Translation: CSARQGFENEQYF.

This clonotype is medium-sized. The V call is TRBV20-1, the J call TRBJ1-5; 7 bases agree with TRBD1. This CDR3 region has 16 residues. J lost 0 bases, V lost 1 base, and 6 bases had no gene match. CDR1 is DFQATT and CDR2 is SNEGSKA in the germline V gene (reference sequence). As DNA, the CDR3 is TGCAGTGCTAGAGGGGGACAGCTCAATAGCAATCAGCCCCAGCATTTT. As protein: CSARGGQLNSNQPQHF.

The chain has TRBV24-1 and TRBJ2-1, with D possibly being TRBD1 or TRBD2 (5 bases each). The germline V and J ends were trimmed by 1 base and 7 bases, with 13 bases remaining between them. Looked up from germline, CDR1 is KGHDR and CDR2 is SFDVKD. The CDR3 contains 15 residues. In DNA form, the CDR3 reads TGTGCCACCAGTGATTTTATTGAGGGGTTGAATGAGCAGTTCTTC. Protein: CATSDFIEGLNEQFF.

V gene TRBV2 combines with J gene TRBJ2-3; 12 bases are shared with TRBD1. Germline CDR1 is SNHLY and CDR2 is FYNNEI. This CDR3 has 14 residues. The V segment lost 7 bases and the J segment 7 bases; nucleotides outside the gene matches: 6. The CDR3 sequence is CASKPGQGAYTQYF. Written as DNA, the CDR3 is TGTGCCAGCAAACCGGGACAGGGGGCATATACGCAGTATTTT. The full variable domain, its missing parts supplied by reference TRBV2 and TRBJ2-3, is EPEVTQTPSHQVTQMGQEVILRCVPISNHLYFYWYRQILGQKVEFLVSFYNNEISEKSEIFDDQFSVERPDGSNFTLKIRSTKLEDSAMYFCASKPGQGAYTQYFGPGTRLTVL.

CDR3: CATRTEGTDTQYF. The CDR3 DNA sequence: TGTGCCACGAGGACTGAGGGCACAGATACGCAGTATTTT. The V call is TRBV10-3, the J call TRBJ2-3, with D possibly being TRBD2 (5 bases). This CDR3 contains 13 residues. Germline V gene data show CDR1 as ENHRY and CDR2 as SYGVKD. V lost 10 bases and J 1 base, leaving 12 bases between the germline ends.

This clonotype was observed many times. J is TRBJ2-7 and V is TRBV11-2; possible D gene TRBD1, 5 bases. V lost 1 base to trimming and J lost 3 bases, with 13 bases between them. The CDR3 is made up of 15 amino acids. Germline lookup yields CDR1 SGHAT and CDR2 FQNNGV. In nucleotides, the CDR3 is TGTGCCAGCAGCTTAGGGCAGGGAAGGGGCTACGAGCAGTACTTC. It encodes CASSLGQGRGYEQYF.

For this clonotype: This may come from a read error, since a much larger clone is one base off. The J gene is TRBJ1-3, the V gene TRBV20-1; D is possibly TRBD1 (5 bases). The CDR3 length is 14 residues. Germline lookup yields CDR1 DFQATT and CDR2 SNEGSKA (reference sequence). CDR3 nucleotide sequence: TGCAGTGCTAGAGGTCCAGGGACTGGAAGCACCATATATTTT. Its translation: CSARGPGTGSTIYF.

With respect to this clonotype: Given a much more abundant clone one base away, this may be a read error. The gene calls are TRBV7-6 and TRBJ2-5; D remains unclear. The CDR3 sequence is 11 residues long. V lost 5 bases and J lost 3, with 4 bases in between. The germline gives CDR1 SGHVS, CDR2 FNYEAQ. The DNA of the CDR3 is TGTGCCAGCAGCGTAGAAGAGACCCAGTACTTC. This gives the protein CASSVEETQYF.

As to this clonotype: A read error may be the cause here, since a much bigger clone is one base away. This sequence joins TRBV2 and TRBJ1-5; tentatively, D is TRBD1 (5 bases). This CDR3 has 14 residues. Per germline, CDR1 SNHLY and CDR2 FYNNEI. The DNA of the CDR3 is TGTCCCAGCAGTGTTCAGGGAGGCAATCAGCCCCAGCATTTT. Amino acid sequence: CPSSVQGGNQPQHF.

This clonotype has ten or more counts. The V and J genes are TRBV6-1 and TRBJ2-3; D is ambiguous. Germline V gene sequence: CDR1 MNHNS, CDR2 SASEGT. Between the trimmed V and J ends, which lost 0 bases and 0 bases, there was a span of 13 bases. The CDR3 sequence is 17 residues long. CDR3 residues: CASSEARVTISTDTQYF. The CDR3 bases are TGTGCCAGCAGTGAAGCCCGAGTGACAATAAGCACAGATACGCAGTATTTT.

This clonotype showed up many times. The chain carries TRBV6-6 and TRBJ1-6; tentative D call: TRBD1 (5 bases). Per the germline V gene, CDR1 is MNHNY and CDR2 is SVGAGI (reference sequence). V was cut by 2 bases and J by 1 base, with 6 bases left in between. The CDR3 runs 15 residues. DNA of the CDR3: TGTGCCAGCAGTTACGGGGGGTCCTATAATTCACCCCTCCACTTT. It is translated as CASSYGGSYNSPLHF.

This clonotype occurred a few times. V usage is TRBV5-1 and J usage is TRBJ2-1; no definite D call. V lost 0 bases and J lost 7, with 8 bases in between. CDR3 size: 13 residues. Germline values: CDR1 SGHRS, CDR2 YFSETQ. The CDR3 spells CASSLADGNEQFF. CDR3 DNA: TGCGCCAGCAGCTTGGCGGACGGGAATGAGCAGTTCTTC.

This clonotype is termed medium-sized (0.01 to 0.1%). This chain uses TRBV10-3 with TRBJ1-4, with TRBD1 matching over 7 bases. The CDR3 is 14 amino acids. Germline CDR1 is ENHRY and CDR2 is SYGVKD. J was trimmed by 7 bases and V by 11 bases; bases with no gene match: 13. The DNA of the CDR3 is TGTGCCTCATCGGCGGGACAGCGGAGTGAAAAACTGTTTTTT. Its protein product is CASSAGQRSEKLFF.

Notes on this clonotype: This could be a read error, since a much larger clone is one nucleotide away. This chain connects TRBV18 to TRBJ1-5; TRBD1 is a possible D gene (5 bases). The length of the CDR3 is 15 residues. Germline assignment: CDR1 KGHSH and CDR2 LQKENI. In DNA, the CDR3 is TGTGCCAGCTCACTAGGGACGGCCAGCAATCGGCCCCAGCATTTT. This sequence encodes CASSLGTASNRPQHF. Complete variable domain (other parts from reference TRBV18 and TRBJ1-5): NAGVMQNPRHLVRRRGQEARLRCSPMKGHSHVYWYRQLPEEGLKFMVYLQKENIIDESGMPKERFSAEFPKEGPSILRIQQVVRGDSAAYFCASSLGTASNRPQHFGDGTRLSIL.

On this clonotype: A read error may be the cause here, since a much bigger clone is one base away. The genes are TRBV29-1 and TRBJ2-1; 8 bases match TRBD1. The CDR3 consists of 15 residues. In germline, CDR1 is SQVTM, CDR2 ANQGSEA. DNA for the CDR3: TGCAGCGTTGATAAGGCAGGGGGCTCCCACAATGAGCAGTTCTTC. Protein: CSVDKAGGSHNEQFF.

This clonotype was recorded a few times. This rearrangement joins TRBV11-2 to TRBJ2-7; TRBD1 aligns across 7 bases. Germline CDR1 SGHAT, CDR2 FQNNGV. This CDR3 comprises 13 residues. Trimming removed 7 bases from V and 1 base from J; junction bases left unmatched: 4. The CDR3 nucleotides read TGTGCCAGCACCGGGACAGCGTCCTACGAGCAGTACTTC. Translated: CASTGTASYEQYF.

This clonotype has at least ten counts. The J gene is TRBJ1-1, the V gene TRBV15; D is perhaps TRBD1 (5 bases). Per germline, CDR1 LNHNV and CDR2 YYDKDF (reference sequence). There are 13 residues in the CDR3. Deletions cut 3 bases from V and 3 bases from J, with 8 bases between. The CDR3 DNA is TGTGCCACCAGCAGGAGACAGCACACTGAAGCTTTCTTT. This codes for CATSRRQHTEAFF.

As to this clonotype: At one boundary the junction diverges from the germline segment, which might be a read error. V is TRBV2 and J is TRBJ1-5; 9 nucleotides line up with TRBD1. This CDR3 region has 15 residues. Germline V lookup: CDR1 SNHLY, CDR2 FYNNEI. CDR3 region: CASSSGTGYNQPRHF. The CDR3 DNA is TGTGCCAGCAGCTCCGGGACAGGGTACAATCAGCCCCGGCATTTT.

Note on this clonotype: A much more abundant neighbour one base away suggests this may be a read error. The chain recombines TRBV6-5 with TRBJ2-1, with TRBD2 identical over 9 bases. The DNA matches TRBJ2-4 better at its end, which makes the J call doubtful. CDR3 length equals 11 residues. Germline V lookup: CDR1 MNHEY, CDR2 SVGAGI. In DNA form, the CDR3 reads TGTGCCAGCAGCCCGGGACTAGCTCAGTACTTC. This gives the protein CASSPGLAQYF.

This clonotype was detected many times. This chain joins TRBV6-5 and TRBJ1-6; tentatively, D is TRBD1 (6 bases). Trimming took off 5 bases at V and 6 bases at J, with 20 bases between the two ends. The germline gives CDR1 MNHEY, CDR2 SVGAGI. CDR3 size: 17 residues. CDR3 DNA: TGTGCCAGCAGTCCACGACCAGGGGCTCGCTTTAATTCACCCCTCCACTTT. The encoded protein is CASSPRPGARFNSPLHF.

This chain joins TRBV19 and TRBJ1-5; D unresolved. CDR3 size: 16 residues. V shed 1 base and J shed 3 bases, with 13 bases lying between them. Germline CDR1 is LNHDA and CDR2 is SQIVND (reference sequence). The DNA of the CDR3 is TGTGCCAGTAGTATAGGGGTAGTGGCCTTCAATCAGCCCCAGCATTTT. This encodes CASSIGVVAFNQPQHF.

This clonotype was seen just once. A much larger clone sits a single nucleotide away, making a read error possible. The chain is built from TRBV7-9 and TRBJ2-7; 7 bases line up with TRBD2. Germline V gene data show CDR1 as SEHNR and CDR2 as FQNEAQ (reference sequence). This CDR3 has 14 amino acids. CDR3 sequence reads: CASRPAGRTYERYF. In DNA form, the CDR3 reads TGTGCCAGCCGCCCAGCGGGAAGAACCTACGAGCGGTACTTC.

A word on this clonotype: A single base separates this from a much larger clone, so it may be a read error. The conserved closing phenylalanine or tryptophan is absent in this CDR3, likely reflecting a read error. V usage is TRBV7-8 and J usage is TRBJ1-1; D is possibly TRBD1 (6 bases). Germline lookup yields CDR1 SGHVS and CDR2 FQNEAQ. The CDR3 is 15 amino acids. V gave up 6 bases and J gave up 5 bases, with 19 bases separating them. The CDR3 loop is CASRTHPRGGTEAFS. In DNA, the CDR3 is TGTGCCAGCAGAACGCATCCCAGGGGTGGTACTGAAGCTTTCTCT.

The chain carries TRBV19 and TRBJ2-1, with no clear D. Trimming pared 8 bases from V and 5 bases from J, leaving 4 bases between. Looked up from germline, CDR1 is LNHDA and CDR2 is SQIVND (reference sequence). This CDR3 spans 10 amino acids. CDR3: CASGDNEQFF. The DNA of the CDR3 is TGTGCCAGTGGGGACAATGAGCAGTTCTTC.

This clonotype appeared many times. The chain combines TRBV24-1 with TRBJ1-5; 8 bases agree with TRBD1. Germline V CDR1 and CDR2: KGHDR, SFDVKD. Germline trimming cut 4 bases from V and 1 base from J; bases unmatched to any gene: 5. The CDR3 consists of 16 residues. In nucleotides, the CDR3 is TGTGCCACCAGTGAGCGGACAGGGACCAGCAATCAGCCCCAGCATTTT. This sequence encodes CATSERTGTSNQPQHF.

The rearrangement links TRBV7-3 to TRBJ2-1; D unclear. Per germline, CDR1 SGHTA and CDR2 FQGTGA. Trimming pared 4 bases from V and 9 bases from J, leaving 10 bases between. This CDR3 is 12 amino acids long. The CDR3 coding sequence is TGTGCCAGCAGCTCCCTCGGCAGTGAGCAGTTCTTC. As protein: CASSSLGSEQFF. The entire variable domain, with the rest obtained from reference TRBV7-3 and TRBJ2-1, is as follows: GAGVSQTPSNKVTEKGKYVELRCDPISGHTALYWYRQSLGQGPEFLIYFQGTGAADDSGLPNDRFFAVRPEGSVSTLKIQRTERGDSAVYLCASSSLGSEQFFGPGTRLTVL.

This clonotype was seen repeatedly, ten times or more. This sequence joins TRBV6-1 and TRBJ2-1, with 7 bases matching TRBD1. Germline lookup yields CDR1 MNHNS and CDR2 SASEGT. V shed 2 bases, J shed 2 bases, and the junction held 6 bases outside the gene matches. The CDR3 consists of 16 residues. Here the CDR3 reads CASSEKGGWAYNEQFF. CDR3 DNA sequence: TGTGCCAGCAGTGAAAAAGGGGGCTGGGCCTACAATGAGCAGTTCTTC.

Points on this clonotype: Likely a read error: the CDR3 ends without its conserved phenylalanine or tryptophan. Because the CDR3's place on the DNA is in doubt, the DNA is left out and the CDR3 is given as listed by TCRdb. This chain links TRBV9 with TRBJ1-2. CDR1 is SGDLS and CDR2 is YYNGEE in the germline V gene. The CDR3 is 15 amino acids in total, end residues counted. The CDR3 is CASSSQNSANYGYAL.